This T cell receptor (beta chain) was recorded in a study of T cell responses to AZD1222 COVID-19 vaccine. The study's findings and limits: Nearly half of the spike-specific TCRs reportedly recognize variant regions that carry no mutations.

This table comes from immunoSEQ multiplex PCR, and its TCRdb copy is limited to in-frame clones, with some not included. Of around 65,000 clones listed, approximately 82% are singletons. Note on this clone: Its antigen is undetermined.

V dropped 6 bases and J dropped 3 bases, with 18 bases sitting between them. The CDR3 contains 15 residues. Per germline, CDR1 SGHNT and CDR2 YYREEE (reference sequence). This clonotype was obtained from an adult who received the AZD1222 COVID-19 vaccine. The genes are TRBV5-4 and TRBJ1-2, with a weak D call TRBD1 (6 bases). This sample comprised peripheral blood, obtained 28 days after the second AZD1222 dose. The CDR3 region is CASTPAGGWDYGYTF. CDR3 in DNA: TGTGCCAGCACCCCGGCGGGGGGCTGGGACTATGGCTACACCTTC.